This note documents a single TCR beta chain sequence. The entry originates in a study of blood T cells in healthy people across ages. V lost 2 bases to trimming and J lost 7 bases, with 5 bases between them. This CDR3 has 11 amino acids. Together with a sample-barcoded 5' primer, a J-beta primer mix was included in a second PCR lasting roughly 6 to 12 cycles. Carrying 12 random nucleotides, a template-switch adaptor labeled each individual cDNA molecule. TCRdb re-derived calls from the 5' RACE reads in MiXCR, one entry per CDR3 protein. The repertoire includes fewer than 800,000 distinct CDR3 sequences, more than 20% of them detected once, and more than 8% sits in the top ten. These records were also assigned to another study, of T cells of mothers and their children.

What was sequenced was blood. The sequence was collected from a boy aged 10-17 years in good health. The chain links TRBV12-3 or TRBV12-4 to TRBJ1-1; D gene uncertain. CDR3 region: CASSLRFEAFF. CDR3 nucleotides: TGTGCCAGCAGTTTACGGTTTGAAGCTTTCTTT.